A single sample is the source of the 12 T cell receptor beta chains below, sequenced in a study of blood T cell repertoires in COVID-19. Data came from immunoSEQ multiplex PCR; TCRdb stores just in-frame clones and leaves some out. The sample has around 230,000 clones; approximately 81% are singletons. The specimen sequenced was peripheral blood. Receptors originate from an elderly woman with acute or convalescent COVID-19.

V and J are TRBV30 and TRBJ1-2; TRBD1 aligns across 7 bases. Germline V gives CDR1 GTSNPN, CDR2 SVGIG (reference sequence). The CDR3 is made up of 17 amino acids. The junction had 20 bases not matched to a gene; V was cut back by 5 bases and J by 5 bases. CDR3: CAWGPMGGQLNGYGYTF. The CDR3 DNA reads as TGTGCCTGGGGCCCGATGGGGGGACAGCTAAACGGTTATGGCTACACCTTC. The complete variable domain, with remaining parts taken from reference TRBV30 and TRBJ1-2, reads SQTIHQWPATLVQPVGSPLSLECTVEGTSNPNLYWYRQAAGRGLQLLFYSVGIGQISSEVPQNLSASRPQDRQFILSSKKLLLSDSGFYLCAWGPMGGQLNGYGYTFGSGTRLTVV.

The chain is built from TRBV7-2 and TRBJ2-5, with 14 bases that match TRBD2. From germline, CDR1 is SGHTA and CDR2 FQGNSA. CDR3 length equals 19 residues. The V and J ends lost 2 bases and 4 bases, in that order; junction bases with no gene match: 12. DNA of the CDR3: TGTGCCAGCAGCTTATCGACTAGCGGGGGGGCCCTAGACGGAGAGACCCAGTACTTC. Its protein is CASSLSTSGGALDGETQYF.

The genes are TRBV28 and TRBJ2-7; no firm D call. The length of the CDR3 is 13 residues. In germline, CDR1 is MDHEN, CDR2 SYDVKM. V was shortened by 3 bases and J by 1 base, with 7 bases between the two germline ends. The CDR3 loop reads CASSFWASYEQYF. CDR3 DNA sequence: TGTGCCAGCAGTTTTTGGGCGTCCTACGAGCAGTACTTC.

This rearrangement joins TRBV6-1 to TRBJ2-2, with TRBD1 as a possible D gene (6 bases). V was trimmed by 3 bases and J by 7 bases, leaving 12 bases between them. CDR1 and CDR2 (germline): MNHNS, SASEGT. CDR3 length: 14 residues. The CDR3 loop reads CASSDDRRIGELFF. The CDR3 DNA sequence: TGTGCCAGCAGTGACGACAGGCGAATCGGGGAGCTGTTTTTT.

The chain carries TRBV4-1 and TRBJ2-3, with TRBD2 matching over 11 bases. V shed 8 bases and J 6 bases; nucleotides not matched to a gene: 7. Germline CDR1 MGHRA, CDR2 YSYEKL. The CDR3 runs to 14 residues. The CDR3 is CASLRLAGTDTQYF. The CDR3 bases are TGCGCCAGCTTAAGACTAGCGGGGACTGATACGCAGTATTTT.

V is TRBV7-9 and J is TRBJ2-7, with a possible D match to TRBD1 (6 bases). Trimming removed 3 bases from V and 6 bases from J, with 9 bases in between. This CDR3 is 12 amino acids long. Germline-derived CDR1 and CDR2 are SEHNR and FQNEAQ (reference sequence). DNA of the CDR3: TGTGCCAGCAGCTTCACAGGGTCCGAGCAGTACTTC. Translated: CASSFTGSEQYF.

The gene calls are TRBV19 and TRBJ1-4, with 9 bases fitting TRBD1. After removal of 9 bases from V and 1 base from J, the junction contained 6 bases not matched to a gene. The CDR3 loop spans 15 amino acids. Germline V lookup: CDR1 LNHDA, CDR2 SQIVND (reference sequence). The CDR3 DNA is TGTGCCAGCAGGGGACAGGGTCAAACTAATGAAAAACTGTTTTTT. Its translation: CASRGQGQTNEKLFF.

The chain uses TRBV6-6 and TRBJ1-5; 10 nucleotides match TRBD1. The CDR3 loop spans 15 amino acids. The germline gives CDR1 MNHNY, CDR2 SVGAGI (reference sequence). Trimming removed 5 bases from V and 7 bases from J; junction bases left unmatched: 8. CDR3 sequence: CASSRPGTGVQPQHF. As DNA, the CDR3 is TGTGCCAGCAGTCGTCCCGGGACAGGGGTCCAGCCCCAGCATTTT.

J is TRBJ2-1 and V is TRBV7-2, with TRBD2 identical over 9 bases. This CDR3 has 15 amino acids. Germline V CDR1 and CDR2: SGHTA, FQGNSA. Trimming cost V 3 bases and J 3 bases; bases outside gene matches: 3. The CDR3 DNA follows: TGTGCCAGCAGCTTGGTTAGCGGGGGCTACAATGAGCAGTTCTTC. Translated, it gives CASSLVSGGYNEQFF.

The chain is built from TRBV10-3 and TRBJ1-1; D remains ambiguous. CDR1 and CDR2 from the germline V gene are ENHRY and SYGVKD. The CDR3 has 16 residues. Trimming took 2 bases from V and 0 from J, leaving 13 bases between them. The DNA for the CDR3 is TGTGCCATCAGTGAGCCGGCAGGCTCCATGAACACTGAAGCTTTCTTT. This codes for CAISEPAGSMNTEAFF.

This clone has just one count. The chain couples TRBV27 to TRBJ1-3; TRBD1 aligns across 8 bases. CDR1 is MNHEY and CDR2 is SMNVEV in the germline V gene (reference sequence). Unmatched junction bases numbered 3, after V lost 8 bases and J lost 0 bases. This CDR3 has 14 residues. The CDR3 bases are TGTGCCAGCTGGGACAGGAGCTCTGGAAACACCATATATTTT. Its protein product is CASWDRSSGNTIYF.

The rearrangement uses TRBV27 and TRBJ2-2, with D perhaps matching TRBD1 (6 bases). V dropped 6 bases and J dropped 0 bases, with 8 bases sitting between them. Germline V gene sequence: CDR1 MNHEY, CDR2 SMNVEV (reference sequence). The length of the CDR3 is 14 residues. The CDR3 sequence is CASRTGTNTGELFF. CDR3 nucleotides: TGTGCCAGCAGGACAGGAACGAACACCGGGGAGCTGTTTTTT.